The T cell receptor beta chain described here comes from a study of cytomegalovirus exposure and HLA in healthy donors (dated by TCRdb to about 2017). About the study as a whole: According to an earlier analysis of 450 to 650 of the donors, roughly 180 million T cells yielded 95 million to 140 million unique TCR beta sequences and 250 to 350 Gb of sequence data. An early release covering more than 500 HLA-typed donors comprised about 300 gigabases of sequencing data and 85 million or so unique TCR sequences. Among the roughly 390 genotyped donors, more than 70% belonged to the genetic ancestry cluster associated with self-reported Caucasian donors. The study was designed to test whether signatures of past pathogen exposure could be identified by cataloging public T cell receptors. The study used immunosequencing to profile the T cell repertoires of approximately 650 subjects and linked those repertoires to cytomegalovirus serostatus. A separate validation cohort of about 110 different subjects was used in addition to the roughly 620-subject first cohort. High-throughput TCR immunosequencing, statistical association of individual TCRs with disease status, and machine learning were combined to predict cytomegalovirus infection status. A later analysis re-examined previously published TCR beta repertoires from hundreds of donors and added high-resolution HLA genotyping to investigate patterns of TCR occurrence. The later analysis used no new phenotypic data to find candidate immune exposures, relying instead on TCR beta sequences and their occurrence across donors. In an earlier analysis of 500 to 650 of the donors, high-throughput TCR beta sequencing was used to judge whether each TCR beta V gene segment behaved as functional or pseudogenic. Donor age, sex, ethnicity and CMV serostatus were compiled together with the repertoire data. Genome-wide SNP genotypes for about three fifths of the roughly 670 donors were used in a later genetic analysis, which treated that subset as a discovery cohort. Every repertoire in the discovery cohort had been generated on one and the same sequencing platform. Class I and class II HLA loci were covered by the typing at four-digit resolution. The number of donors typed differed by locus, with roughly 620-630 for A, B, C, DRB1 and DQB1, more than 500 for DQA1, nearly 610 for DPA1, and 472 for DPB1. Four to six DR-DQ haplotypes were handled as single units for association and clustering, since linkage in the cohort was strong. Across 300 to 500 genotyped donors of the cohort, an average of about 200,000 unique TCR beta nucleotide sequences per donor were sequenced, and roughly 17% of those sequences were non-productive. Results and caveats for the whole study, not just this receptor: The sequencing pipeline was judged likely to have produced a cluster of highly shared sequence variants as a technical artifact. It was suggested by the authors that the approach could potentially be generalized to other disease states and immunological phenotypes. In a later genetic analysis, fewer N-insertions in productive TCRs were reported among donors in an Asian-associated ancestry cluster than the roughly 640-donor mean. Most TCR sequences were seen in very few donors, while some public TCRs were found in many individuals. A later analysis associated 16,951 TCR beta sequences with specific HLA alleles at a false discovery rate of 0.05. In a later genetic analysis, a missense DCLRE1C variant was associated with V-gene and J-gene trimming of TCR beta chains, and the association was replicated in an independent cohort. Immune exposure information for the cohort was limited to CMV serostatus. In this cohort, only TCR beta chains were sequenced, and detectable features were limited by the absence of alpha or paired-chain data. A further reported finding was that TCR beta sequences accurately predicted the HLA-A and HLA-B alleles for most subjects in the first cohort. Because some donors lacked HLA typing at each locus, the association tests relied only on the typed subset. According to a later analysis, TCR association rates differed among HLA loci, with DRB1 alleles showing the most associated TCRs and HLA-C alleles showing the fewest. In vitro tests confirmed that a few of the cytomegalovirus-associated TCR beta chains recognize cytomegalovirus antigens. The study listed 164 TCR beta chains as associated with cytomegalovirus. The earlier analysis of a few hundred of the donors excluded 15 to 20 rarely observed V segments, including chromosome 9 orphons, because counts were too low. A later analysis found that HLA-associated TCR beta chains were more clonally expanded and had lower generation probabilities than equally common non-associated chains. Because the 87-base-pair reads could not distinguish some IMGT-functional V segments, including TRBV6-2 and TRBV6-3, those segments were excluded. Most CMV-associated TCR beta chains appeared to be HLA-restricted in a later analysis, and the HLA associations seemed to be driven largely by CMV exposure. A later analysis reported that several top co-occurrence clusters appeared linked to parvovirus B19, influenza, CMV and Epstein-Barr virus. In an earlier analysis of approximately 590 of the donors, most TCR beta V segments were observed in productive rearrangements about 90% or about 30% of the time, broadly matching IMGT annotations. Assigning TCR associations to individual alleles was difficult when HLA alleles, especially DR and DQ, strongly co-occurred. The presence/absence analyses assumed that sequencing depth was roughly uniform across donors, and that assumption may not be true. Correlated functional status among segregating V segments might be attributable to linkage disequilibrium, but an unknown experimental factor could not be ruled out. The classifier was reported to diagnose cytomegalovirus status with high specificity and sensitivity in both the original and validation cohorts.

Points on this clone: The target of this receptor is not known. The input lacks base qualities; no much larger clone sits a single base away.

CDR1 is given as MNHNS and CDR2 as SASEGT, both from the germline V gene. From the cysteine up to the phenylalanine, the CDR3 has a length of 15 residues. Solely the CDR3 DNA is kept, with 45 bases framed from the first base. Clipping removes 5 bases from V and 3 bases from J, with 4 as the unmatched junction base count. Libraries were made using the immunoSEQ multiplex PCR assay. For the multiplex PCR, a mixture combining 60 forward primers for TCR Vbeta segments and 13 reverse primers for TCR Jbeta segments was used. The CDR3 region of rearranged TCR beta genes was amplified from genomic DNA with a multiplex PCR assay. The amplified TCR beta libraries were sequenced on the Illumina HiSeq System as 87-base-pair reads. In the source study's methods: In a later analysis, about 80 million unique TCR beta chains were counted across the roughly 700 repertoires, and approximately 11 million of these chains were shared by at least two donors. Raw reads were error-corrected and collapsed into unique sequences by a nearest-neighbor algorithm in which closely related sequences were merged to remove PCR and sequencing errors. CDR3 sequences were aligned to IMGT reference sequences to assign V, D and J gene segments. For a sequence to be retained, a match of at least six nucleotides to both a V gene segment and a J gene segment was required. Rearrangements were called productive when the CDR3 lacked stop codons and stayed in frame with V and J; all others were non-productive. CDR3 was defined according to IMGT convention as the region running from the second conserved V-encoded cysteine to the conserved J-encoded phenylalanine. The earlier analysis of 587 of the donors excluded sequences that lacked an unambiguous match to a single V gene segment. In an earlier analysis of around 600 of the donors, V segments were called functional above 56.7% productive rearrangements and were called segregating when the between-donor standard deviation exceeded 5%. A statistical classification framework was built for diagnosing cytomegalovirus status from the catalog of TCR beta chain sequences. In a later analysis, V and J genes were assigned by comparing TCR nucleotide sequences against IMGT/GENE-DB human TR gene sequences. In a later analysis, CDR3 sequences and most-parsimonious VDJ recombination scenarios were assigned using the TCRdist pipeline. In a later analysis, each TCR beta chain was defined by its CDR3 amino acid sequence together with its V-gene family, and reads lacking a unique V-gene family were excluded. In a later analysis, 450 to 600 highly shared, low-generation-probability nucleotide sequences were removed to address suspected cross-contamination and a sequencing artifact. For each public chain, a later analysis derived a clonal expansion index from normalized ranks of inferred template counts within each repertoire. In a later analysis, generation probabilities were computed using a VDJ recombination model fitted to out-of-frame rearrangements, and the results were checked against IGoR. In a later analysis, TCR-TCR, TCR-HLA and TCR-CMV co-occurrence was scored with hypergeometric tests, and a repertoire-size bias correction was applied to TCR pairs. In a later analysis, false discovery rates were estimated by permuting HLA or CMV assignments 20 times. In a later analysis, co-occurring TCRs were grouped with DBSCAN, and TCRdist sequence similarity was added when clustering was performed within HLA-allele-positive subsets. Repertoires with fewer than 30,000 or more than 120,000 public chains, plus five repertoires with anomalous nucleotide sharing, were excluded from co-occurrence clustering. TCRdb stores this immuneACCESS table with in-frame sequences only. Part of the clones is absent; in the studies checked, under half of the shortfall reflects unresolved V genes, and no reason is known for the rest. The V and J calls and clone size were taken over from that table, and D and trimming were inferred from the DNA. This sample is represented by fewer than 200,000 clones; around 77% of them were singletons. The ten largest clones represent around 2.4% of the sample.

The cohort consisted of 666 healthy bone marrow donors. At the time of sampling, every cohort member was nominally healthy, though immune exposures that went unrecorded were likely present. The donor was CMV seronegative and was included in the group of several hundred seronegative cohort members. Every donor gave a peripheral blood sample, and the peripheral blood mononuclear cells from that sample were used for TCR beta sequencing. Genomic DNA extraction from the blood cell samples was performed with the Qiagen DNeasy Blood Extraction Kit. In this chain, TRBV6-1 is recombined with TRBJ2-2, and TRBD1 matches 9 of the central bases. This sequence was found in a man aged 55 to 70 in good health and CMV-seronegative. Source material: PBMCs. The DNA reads TGTGCCAGCAGTCTTCGGACAGGGGACACCGGGGAGCTGTTTTTT. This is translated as CASSLRTGDTGELFF.